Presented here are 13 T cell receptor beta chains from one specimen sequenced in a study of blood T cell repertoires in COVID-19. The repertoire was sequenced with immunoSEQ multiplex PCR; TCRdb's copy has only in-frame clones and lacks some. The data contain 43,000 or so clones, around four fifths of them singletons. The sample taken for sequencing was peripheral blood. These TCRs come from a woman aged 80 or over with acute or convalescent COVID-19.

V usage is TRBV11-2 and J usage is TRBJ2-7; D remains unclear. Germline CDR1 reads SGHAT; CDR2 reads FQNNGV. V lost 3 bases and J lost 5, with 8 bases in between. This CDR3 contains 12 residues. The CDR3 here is CASSFRIDEQYF. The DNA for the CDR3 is TGTGCCAGCAGCTTCAGGATCGACGAGCAGTACTTC.

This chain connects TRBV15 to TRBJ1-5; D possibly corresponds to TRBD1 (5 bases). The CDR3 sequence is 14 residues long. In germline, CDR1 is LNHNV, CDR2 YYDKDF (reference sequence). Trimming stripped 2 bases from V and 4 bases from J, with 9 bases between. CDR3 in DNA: TGTGCCACCAGCAGACAGGGTAATAATCAGCCCCAGCATTTT. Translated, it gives CATSRQGNNQPQHF.

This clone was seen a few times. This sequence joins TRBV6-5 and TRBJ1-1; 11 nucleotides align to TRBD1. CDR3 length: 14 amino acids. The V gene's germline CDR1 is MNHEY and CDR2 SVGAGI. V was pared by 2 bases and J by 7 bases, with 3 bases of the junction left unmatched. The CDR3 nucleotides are TGTGCCAGCAGTTACACGGGACAGGGGGTTGAAGCTTTCTTT. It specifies CASSYTGQGVEAFF.

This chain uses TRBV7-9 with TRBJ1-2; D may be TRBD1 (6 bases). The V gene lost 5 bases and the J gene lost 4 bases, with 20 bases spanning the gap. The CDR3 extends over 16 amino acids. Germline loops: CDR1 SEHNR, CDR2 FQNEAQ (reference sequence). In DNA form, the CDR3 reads TGTGCCAGCAGCGACGATAGGGACACTACTAGCTATGGCTACACCTTC. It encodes CASSDDRDTTSYGYTF.

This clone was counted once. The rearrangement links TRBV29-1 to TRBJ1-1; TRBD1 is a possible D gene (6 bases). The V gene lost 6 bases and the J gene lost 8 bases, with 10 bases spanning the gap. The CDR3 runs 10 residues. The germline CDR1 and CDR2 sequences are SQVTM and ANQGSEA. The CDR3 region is CSVAGAEAFF. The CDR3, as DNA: TGCAGCGTGGCAGGGGCGGAAGCTTTCTTT.

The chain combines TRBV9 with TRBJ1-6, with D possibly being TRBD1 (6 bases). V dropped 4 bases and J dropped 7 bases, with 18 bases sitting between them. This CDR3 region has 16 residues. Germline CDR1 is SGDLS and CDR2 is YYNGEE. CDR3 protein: CASSPTGTGHNSPLHF. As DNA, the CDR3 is TGTGCCAGCAGCCCCACGGGGACGGGACACAATTCACCCCTCCACTTT. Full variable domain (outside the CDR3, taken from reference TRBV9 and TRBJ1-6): DSGVTQTPKHLITATGQRVTLRCSPRSGDLSVYWYQQSLDQGLQFLIQYYNGEERAKGNILERFSAQQFPDLHSELNLSSLELGDSALYFCASSPTGTGHNSPLHFGNGTRLTVT.

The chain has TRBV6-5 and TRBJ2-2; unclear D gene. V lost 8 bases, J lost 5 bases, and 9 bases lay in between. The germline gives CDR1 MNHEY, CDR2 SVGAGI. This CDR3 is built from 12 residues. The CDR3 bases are TGTGCCAGCCTAACTCTTACCGGGGAGCTGTTTTTT. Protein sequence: CASLTLTGELFF.

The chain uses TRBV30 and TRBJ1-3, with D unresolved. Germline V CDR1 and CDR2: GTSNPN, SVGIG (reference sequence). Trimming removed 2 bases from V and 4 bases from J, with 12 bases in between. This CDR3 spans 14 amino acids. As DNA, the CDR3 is TGTGCCTGGAGTCCACACGCGGCGGGAAACACCATATATTTT. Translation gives CAWSPHAAGNTIYF.

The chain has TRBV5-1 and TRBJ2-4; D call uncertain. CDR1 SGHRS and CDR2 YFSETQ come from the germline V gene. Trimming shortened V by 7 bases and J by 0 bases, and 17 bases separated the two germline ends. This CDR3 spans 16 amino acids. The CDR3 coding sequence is TGCGCCAGCTTGAGGCGAGGAGCCCTAGCCAAAAACATTCAGTACTTC. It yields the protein CASLRRGALAKNIQYF.

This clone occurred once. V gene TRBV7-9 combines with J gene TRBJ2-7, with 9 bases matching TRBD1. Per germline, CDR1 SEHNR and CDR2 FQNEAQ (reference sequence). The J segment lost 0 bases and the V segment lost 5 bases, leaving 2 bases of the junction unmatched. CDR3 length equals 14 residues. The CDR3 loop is CASSGDRDSYEQYF. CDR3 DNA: TGTGCCAGCAGCGGGGACAGGGACTCCTACGAGCAGTACTTC.

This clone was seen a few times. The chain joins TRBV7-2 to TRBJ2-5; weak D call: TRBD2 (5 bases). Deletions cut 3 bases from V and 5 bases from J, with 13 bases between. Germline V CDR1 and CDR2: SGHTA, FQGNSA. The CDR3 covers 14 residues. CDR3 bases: TGTGCCAGCAGCTTGCCTAGCAACTTGGAGACCCAGTACTTC. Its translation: CASSLPSNLETQYF.

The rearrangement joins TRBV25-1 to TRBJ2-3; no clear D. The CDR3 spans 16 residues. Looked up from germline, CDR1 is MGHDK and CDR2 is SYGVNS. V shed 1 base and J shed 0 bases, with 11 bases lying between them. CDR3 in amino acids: CASSEFLQPSTDTQYF. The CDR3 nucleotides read TGTGCCAGCAGTGAATTCCTACAGCCTAGCACAGATACGCAGTATTTT.

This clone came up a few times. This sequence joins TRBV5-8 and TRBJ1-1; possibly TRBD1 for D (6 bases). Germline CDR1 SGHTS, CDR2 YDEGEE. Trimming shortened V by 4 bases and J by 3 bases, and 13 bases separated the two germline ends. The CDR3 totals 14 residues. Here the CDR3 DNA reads TGTGCCAGCAGCACGGGCAGGGGATACACTGAAGCTTTCTTT. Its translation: CASSTGRGYTEAFF.